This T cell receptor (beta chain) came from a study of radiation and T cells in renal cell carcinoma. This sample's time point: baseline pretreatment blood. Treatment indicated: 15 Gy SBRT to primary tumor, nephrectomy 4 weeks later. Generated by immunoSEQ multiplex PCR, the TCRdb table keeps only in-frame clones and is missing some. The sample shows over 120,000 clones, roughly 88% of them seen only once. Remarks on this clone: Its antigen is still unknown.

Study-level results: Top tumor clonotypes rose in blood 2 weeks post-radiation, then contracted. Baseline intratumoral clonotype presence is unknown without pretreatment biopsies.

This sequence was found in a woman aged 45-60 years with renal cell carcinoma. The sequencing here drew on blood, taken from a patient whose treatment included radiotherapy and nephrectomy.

The CDR3 is CASSLGPPQETQYF. DNA for the CDR3: TGTGCCAGCAGCTTGGGGCCTCCTCAAGAGACCCAGTACTTC. The chain uses TRBV7-3 and TRBJ2-5, with D possibly being TRBD1 (5 bases). In germline, CDR1 is SGHTA, CDR2 FQGTGA. Trimming took off 3 bases at V and 2 bases at J, with 10 bases between the two ends. This CDR3 is built from 14 residues.